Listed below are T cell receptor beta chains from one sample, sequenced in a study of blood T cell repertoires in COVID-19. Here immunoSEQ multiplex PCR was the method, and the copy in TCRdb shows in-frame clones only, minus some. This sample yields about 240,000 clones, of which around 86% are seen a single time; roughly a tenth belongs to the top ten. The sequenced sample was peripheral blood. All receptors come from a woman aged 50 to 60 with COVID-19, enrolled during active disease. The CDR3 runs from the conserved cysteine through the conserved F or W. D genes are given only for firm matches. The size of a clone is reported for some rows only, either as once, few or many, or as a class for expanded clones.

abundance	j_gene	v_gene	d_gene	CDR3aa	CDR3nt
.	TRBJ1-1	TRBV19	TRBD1	CASSIQGARNTEAFF	TGTGCCAGTAGTATTCAGGGGGCACGGAACACTGAAGCTTTCTTT
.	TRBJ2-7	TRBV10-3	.	CAISPRVGATTPYEQYF	TGTGCCATCAGTCCACGGGTGGGGGCCACGACTCCCTACGAGCAGTACTTC
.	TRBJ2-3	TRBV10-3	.	CAISESSGSYTDTQYF	TGTGCCATCAGTGAGTCGAGTGGGAGCTACACAGATACGCAGTATTTT
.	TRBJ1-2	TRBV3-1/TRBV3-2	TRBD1	CASSQDPADRGHGYTF	TGTGCCAGCAGCCAAGATCCGGCAGACAGGGGGCATGGCTACACCTTC
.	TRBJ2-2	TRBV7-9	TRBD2	CASSLGGRFNTGELFF	TGTGCCAGCAGCTTGGGAGGGAGGTTTAACACCGGGGAGCTGTTTTTT
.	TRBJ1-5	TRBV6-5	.	CASTQRGGGNQPQHF	TGTGCCAGCACCCAAAGGGGGGGTGGCAATCAGCCCCAGCATTTT
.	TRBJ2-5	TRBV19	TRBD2	CASSQTSGGLWTQYF	TGTGCCAGTAGTCAGACTAGCGGGGGGCTTTGGACCCAGTACTTC
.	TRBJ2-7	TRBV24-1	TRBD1	CATSDPGTGTTEQYF	TGTGCCACCAGTGACCCCGGGACAGGAACGACCGAGCAGTACTTC
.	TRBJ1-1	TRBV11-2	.	CASSLGTKNTEAFF	TGTGCCAGCAGCTTGGGGACAAAGAACACTGAAGCTTTCTTT
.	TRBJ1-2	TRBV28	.	CASLVSGRYGYTF	TGTGCCAGCCTTGTCTCCGGGAGGTATGGCTACACCTTC
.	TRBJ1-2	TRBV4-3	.	CASSQDRFLDNYGYTF	TGCGCCAGCAGCCAAGATAGGTTCCTAGACAACTATGGCTACACCTTC
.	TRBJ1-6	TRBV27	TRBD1	CASSLGQVHSPLHF	TGTGCCAGCAGTTTGGGACAGGTACATTCACCCCTCCACTTT
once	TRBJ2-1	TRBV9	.	CASTPGLSAGSYNEQFF	TGTGCCAGCACCCCAGGCCTGTCGGCGGGCTCCTACAATGAGCAGTTCTTC
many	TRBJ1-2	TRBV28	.	CASSLLMTANNYGYTF	TGTGCCAGCAGTTTACTAATGACAGCGAATAACTATGGCTACACCTTC